The rows below give T cell receptor beta chains drawn from one sample of a study of T cells in Graves' hyperthyroidism and ophthalmopathy. TCRdb reanalysed the multiplex PCR reads using MiXCR and keeps one entry per CDR3 protein. The sample lists over 200,000 distinct CDR3 sequences, 17% seen once, with roughly 53% in the top ten. Sequencing was done on a sample of blood. All receptors derive from a man aged 50 or older with Graves' hyperthyroidism. The conserved cysteine and the conserved F or W are not part of the CDR3 here. Size values are once, few and many counts, or a class for expanded clones, and some rows have none.

TRBV3-1	many	TRBJ2-7	ASSKPGLAGDEQY
TRBV6-2/TRBV6-3	many	TRBJ1-2	ASSYSAANYGYT
TRBV5-5	few	TRBJ2-2	ASSLHFVAYTGELF
TRBV7-9	-	TRBJ2-2	ASSLYGRPLTGELF
TRBV4-1	-	TRBJ1-2	ASSQLKAPKGHWGYT
TRBV7-9	-	TRBJ2-7	ASSFRLDSYEQY
TRBV7-2	-	TRBJ1-5	ASRQTEGKPQH
TRBV9	-	TRBJ2-3	ASSVREFTDTQY
TRBV20-1	-	TRBJ2-1	SAFPRAGDPLSSYNEQF
TRBV13	many	TRBJ2-7	ASSSWTGSYEQY
TRBV6-2/TRBV6-3	-	TRBJ2-7	ASSPRDRGQQY
TRBV5-1	few	TRBJ1-2	ASSLEGRGRSYT
TRBV7-9	many	TRBJ2-1	ASSPRAGESYNEQF
TRBV16	-	TRBJ2-1	ASRPSSGRFNGEQF
TRBV9	-	TRBJ1-6	ASSAYRDSNSPLH
TRBV12-3/TRBV12-4	many	TRBJ1-5	ASSSTGVGNQPQH
TRBV20-1	many	TRBJ2-7	SARGSQRLLIYEQY
TRBV3-1	many	TRBJ1-2	ASSQVGGQNYGYT
TRBV6-1	many	TRBJ1-1	ASGPRRGTEAF
TRBV2	few	TRBJ1-6	ASSDQVNSPLH
TRBV18	many	TRBJ2-2	ASSPPWTSGMELF
TRBV6-9	-	TRBJ2-4	ASSSPEAKNIQY
TRBV11-2	many	TRBJ1-2	ASSKRDTYGYT
TRBV11-2	many	TRBJ2-2	ACPEEHMNTGELF
TRBV11-3	-	TRBJ1-1	ASSLGPIEAF
TRBV5-1	-	TRBJ2-7	ASSLGQGIGSYEQY
TRBV6-1	many	TRBJ2-3	ASRTGSKDTQY
TRBV20-1	many	TRBJ2-7	SVTGGHLYEQY
TRBV6-5	many	TRBJ1-6	ASSYGGFGNSPLH
TRBV10-1	-	TRBJ1-1	ASTERGWDTEAF
TRBV12-3/TRBV12-4	few	TRBJ2-2	ASSPQLDTGELF
TRBV4-2	-	TRBJ1-3	ASSPDSSSGNTIY
TRBV11-3	many	TRBJ2-1	ASSLVMGPGNEQF
TRBV6-1	many	TRBJ2-1	ASRTNREMSEQF
TRBV28	many	TRBJ2-7	ASSLVTDSYEQY
TRBV28	-	TRBJ2-1	ASSFSREGRGNEQF
TRBV4-1	few	TRBJ2-5	ASSQASGRGETQY
TRBV12-3/TRBV12-4	many	TRBJ2-7	ASSLVGTGYEQY
TRBV6-1	few	TRBJ2-1	ASSPGTEGNEQF
TRBV20-1	many	TRBJ2-7	SARTSGSVNEQY
TRBV12-3/TRBV12-4	few	TRBJ2-2	ATLRGSGTGELF
TRBV20-1	many	TRBJ1-5	SATTGRGNQPQH
TRBV28	-	TRBJ2-2	ASSFRDRVHTGELF
TRBV30	-	TRBJ1-2	AWTGQSIGYT
TRBV3-1	-	TRBJ1-2	ASSQDQGGASGYT
TRBV20-1	few	TRBJ1-5	SASRGFNQPQH
TRBV7-9	few	TRBJ2-7	ASSSGLAGAYEQY
TRBV5-5	-	TRBJ2-1	ASSLGGGGYNEQF
TRBV4-1	-	TRBJ1-6	ASSQEVRGDSPLH
TRBV20-1	-	TRBJ2-4	SAKRPEGVNIQY
TRBV28	many	TRBJ2-3	ASSLGTASTDTQY
TRBV15	-	TRBJ2-5	ATSRDLETQY
TRBV2	-	TRBJ1-5	ASSEQGSYQPQH
TRBV7-7	many	TRBJ2-7	ASSLEGQTSGRYEQY
TRBV7-9	few	TRBJ1-2	ASSFGRDRSRDYGYT